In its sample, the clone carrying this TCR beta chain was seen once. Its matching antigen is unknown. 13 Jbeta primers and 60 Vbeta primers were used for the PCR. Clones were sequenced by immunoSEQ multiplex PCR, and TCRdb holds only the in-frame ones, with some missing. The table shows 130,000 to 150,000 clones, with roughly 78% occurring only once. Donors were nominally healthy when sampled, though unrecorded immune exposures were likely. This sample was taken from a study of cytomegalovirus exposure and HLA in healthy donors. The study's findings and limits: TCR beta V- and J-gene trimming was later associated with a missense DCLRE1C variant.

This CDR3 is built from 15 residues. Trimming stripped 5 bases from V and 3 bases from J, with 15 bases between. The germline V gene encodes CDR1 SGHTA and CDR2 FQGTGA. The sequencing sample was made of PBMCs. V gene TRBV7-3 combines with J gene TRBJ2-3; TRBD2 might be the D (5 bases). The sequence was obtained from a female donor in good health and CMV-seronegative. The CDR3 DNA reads TGTGCCAGCAGCCCACTAGGCAGTGGGACAGATACGCAGTATTTT. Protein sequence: CASSPLGSGTDTQYF.